This TCR beta chain was sequenced during a study of Ad26.COV2.S vaccination and SARS-CoV-2 variants. Whole-study findings and limits: Breadth of non-spike TCRs did not differ between vaccinees and placebo recipients.

Regarding this clone: Its target is unknown.

Assay used: immunoSEQ multiplex PCR; TCRdb lists only in-frame clones, some missing. The table lists about 350,000 clones, around 89% of them singletons, with about 5% in the top ten. The CDR3 extends over 15 amino acids. V lost 5 bases and J lost 0, with 11 bases in between. Germline CDR1 and CDR2: LNHDA and SQIVND (reference sequence). Treatment: roughly 19 received Ad26.COV2.S at low or high dose, single or two shots; about 5 received placebo; per-sample allocation not given. Each sample was drawn 63 days after the first injection (of vaccine or placebo). The receptor was isolated from a person aged 18 to 65 who received the Ad26.COV2.S COVID-19 vaccine or a placebo. Sequences were derived from peripheral blood, sampled in a trial of Ad26.COV2.S vaccine versus placebo. The chain recombines TRBV19 with TRBJ2-1; weak D call: TRBD2 (6 bases). The CDR3 reads CASSRAGSSYNEQFF. The CDR3 bases are TGTGCCAGTAGTCGGGCGGGGAGCTCCTACAATGAGCAGTTCTTC.